The 11 T cell receptor beta chains below were found in one sample sequenced in a study of identifying expanded T cells in peripheral blood. Assay used: immunoSEQ multiplex PCR; TCRdb lists only in-frame clones, some missing. The data hold about 91,000 clones, with 88% observed a single time. The material sequenced was blood. These receptors came from a person aged 18 to 70 in good health.

The gene calls are TRBV7-8 and TRBJ2-7; D remains unclear. The CDR3 spans 17 residues. CDR1 is SGHVS and CDR2 is FQNEAQ in the germline V gene. V lost 1 base and J 3 bases, leaving 19 bases between the germline ends. The CDR3 spells CASSLEPDFLSDYEQYF. For the CDR3, the DNA is TGTGCCAGCAGCTTAGAGCCTGACTTCCTCTCGGACTACGAGCAGTACTTC.

This rearrangement joins TRBV6-5 to TRBJ1-2; 9 nucleotides agree with TRBD1. This CDR3 region has 15 residues. With V trimmed by 6 bases and J by 0 bases, 5 bases remained unmatched. The germline CDR1 and CDR2 sequences are MNHEY and SVGAGI. CDR3 in amino acids: CASRKGQGTNYGYTF. CDR3 DNA: TGTGCCAGCAGAAAAGGACAGGGGACTAACTATGGCTACACCTTC.

This chain uses TRBV27 with TRBJ2-7; no definite D call. Germline CDR1 and CDR2: MNHEY and SMNVEV (reference sequence). V was cut by 3 bases and J by 4 bases, with 4 bases left in between. The CDR3 contains 11 residues. CDR3 loop: CASSLAYEQYF. Here the CDR3 DNA reads TGTGCCAGCAGTTTGGCTTACGAGCAGTACTTC.

This chain connects TRBV28 to TRBJ2-2; 10 nucleotides line up with TRBD2. The CDR3 covers 16 residues. Germline V gives CDR1 MDHEN, CDR2 SYDVKM. The V gene end was trimmed by 3 bases and the J gene end by 3 bases; junction bases not matched to a gene: 4. The CDR3 spells CASSFSGRADTGELFF. DNA of the CDR3: TGTGCCAGCAGTTTCAGCGGGAGGGCTGACACCGGGGAGCTGTTTTTT.

This chain uses TRBV18 with TRBJ2-7; 9 bases agree with TRBD2. The CDR3 is 15 amino acids. Germline V gene data show CDR1 as KGHSH and CDR2 as LQKENI. V lost 3 bases and J lost 5; bases outside the gene matches: 8. CDR3 nucleotide sequence: TGTGCCAGCTCACCGCCGGGACTAGCTCTCCACGAGCAGTACTTC. Protein product: CASSPPGLALHEQYF.

V usage is TRBV5-1 and J usage is TRBJ2-3; D may be TRBD1 or TRBD2 (7 bases each). Trimming pared 5 bases from V and 2 bases from J, leaving 18 bases between. The CDR3 runs to 16 residues. The V gene's germline CDR1 is SGHRS and CDR2 YFSETQ. The CDR3 reads CASRGGGSSSTDTQYF. The CDR3, as DNA: TGCGCCAGCAGAGGGGGCGGGAGCTCCTCCACAGATACGCAGTATTTT.

This chain uses TRBV4-1 with TRBJ2-7; TRBD2 matches at 12 bases. J was trimmed by 2 bases and V by 4 bases; bases with no gene match: 9. The CDR3 covers 17 residues. Germline V gene data show CDR1 as MGHRA and CDR2 as YSYEKL. This chain's CDR3 is CASSRNLAGGPAYEQYF. The CDR3 nucleotides read TGCGCCAGCAGCCGTAATCTAGCGGGGGGGCCCGCCTACGAGCAGTACTTC.

Here the CDR3 reads CASSHRGNTEAFF. The CDR3 coding sequence is TGTGCCAGCAGTCACAGGGGGAACACTGAAGCTTTCTTT. V and J are TRBV6-5 and TRBJ1-1, with 7 bases aligning to TRBD1. The V and J ends lost 5 bases and 1 base, in that order; junction bases with no gene match: 1. The germline gives CDR1 MNHEY, CDR2 SVGAGI. The CDR3 loop spans 13 amino acids.

The rearrangement joins TRBV5-4 to TRBJ1-1, with 7 bases lining up with TRBD1. Germline CDR1 SGHNT, CDR2 YYREEE (reference sequence). The V segment lost 4 bases and the J segment 8 bases; nucleotides outside the gene matches: 5. This CDR3 region has 12 residues. The CDR3 DNA is TGTGCCAGCAGCGATGACAGGGAGGAAGCTTTCTTT. This translates into CASSDDREEAFF.

J is TRBJ1-1 and V is TRBV15; 7 nucleotides match TRBD1. The CDR3 extends over 15 amino acids. Losses at the gene ends were 1 base for V and 5 bases for J; bases not matched to a gene: 7. Per germline, CDR1 LNHNV and CDR2 YYDKDF (reference sequence). This CDR3 reads CATSRGRRGWTEAFF. CDR3 in DNA: TGTGCCACCAGCAGAGGTCGCAGGGGGTGGACTGAAGCTTTCTTT.

The rearrangement joins TRBV9 to TRBJ1-1; no clear D gene. The CDR3 extends over 15 amino acids. CDR1 is SGDLS, CDR2 YYNGEE, per germline. V was trimmed by 3 bases and J by 6 bases, leaving 18 bases between them. The CDR3 protein is CASSASGSDGSEAFF. CDR3 sequence (DNA): TGTGCCAGCAGCGCCTCGGGGTCCGACGGTTCTGAAGCTTTCTTT.